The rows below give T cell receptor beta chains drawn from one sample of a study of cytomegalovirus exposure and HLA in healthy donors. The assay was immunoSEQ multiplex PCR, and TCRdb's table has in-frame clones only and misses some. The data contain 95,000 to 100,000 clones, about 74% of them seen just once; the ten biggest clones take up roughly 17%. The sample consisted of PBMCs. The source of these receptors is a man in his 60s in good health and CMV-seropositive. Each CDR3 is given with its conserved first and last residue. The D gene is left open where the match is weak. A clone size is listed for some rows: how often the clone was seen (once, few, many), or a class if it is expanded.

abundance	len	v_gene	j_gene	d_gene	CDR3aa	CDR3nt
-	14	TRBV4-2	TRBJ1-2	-	CASSQDVGGYGYTF	TGTGCCAGCAGCCAAGATGTGGGGGGCTATGGCTACACCTTC
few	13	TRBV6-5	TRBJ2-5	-	CASSYTVQETQYF	TGTGCCAGCAGTTACACAGTCCAAGAGACCCAGTACTTC
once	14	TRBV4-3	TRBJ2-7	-	CASSTGWGSYEQYF	TGCGCCAGCAGCACAGGGTGGGGGTCCTACGAGCAGTACTTC
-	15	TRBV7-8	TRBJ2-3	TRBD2	CASSLVRGGPDTQYF	TGTGCCAGCAGCTTAGTGCGGGGGGGCCCAGATACGCAGTATTTT
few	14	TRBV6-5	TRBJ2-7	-	CASSRWTGSYEQYF	TGTGCCAGCAGCCGATGGACTGGGTCCTACGAGCAGTACTTC
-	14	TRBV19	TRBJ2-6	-	CATRQPPGANVLTF	TGTGCCACCCGACAACCTCCCGGGGCCAACGTCCTGACTTTC
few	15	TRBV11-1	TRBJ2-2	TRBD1	CASSFSTGWAGELFF	TGTGCCAGCAGCTTCTCGACAGGGTGGGCCGGGGAGCTGTTTTTT
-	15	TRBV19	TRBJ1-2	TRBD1	CASSRSDRGRGGYTF	TGTGCCAGTAGTCGATCGGACAGGGGGCGGGGTGGCTACACCTTC
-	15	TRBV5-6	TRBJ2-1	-	CASSRIDRTLTEQFF	TGTGCCAGCAGCCGTATCGACAGGACCCTTACCGAGCAGTTCTTC
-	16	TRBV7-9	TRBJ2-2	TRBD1	CASSPLDRVPPGELFF	TGTGCCAGCAGCCCACTCGACAGGGTTCCACCCGGGGAGCTGTTTTTT
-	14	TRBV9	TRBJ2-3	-	CASSLGGLRDTQYF	TGTGCCAGCAGCCTAGGGGGGCTCCGAGATACGCAGTATTTT
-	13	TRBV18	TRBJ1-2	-	CASSPDRDYGYTF	TGTGCCAGCTCCCCGGATCGGGACTATGGCTACACCTTT
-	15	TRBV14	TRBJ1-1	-	CASSQGGGLNTEAFF	TGTGCCAGCAGCCAGGGCGGAGGGTTGAACACTGAAGCTTTCTTT
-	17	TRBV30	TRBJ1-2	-	CAWSVRSGLRGNYGYTF	TGTGCCTGGAGTGTACGGAGCGGGCTGCGGGGGAACTATGGCTACACCTTC
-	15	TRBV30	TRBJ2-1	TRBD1	CAWGQGFGQWDEQFF	TGTGCCTGGGGACAGGGTTTCGGGCAATGGGATGAGCAGTTCTTC
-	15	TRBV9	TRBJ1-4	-	CASSPQGRLNEKLFF	TGTGCCAGCAGCCCGCAGGGCCGGCTAAATGAAAAACTGTTTTTT
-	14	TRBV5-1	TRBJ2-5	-	CASSLAEAGKTQYF	TGCGCCAGCAGCTTGGCTGAGGCAGGGAAGACCCAGTACTTC
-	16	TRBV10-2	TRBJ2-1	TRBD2	CASSVLAGATYNEQFF	TGCGCCAGCAGTGTACTAGCGGGGGCCACCTACAATGAGCAGTTCTTC
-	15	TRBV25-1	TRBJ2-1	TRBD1	CASSGGQGKNNEQFF	TGTGCCAGCAGTGGGGGACAGGGTAAAAACAATGAGCAGTTCTTC
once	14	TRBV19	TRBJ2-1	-	CASSINRQYNEQFF	TGTGCCAGTAGTATCAACCGCCAGTACAATGAGCAGTTCTTC
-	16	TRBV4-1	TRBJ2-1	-	CASSQEAAGLQNEQFF	TGCGCCAGCAGCCAAGAGGCCGCTGGACTTCAGAATGAGCAGTTCTTC
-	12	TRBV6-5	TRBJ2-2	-	CASGQNTGELFF	TGTGCCAGCGGGCAGAACACCGGGGAGCTGTTTTTT
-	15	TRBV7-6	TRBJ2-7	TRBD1	CASSLRLTGNYEQYF	TGTGCCAGCAGCTTAAGGCTGACAGGGAACTACGAGCAGTACTTC
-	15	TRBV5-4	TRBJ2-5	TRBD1	CASSLGDRAGETQYF	TGTGCCAGCAGCTTGGGTGACAGGGCCGGAGAGACCCAGTACTTC
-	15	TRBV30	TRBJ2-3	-	CAWSVRVAVEDTQYF	TGTGCCTGGAGTGTACGGGTAGCAGTGGAAGATACGCAGTATTTT
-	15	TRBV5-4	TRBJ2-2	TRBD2	CASSLAGGAGGELFF	TGTGCCAGCAGCTTGGCGGGAGGGGCCGGCGGGGAGCTGTTTTTT
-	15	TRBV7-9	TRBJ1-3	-	CASSSLLSSGNTIYF	TGTGCCAGCAGCTCCCTCCTGAGCTCTGGAAACACCATATATTTT
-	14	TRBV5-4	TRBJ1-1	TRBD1	CASRPGQMNTEAFF	TGTGCCAGCAGACCGGGACAGATGAACACTGAAGCTTTCTTT
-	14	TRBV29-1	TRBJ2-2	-	CSVPGHSNTGELFF	TGCAGCGTTCCGGGACATTCGAACACCGGGGAGCTGTTTTTT
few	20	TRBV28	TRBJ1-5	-	CAIRGTAGADNPMRNQPQHF	TGTGCCATAAGAGGAACTGCAGGGGCCGACAACCCTATGCGCAATCAGCCCCAGCATTTT
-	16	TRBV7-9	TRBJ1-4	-	CASSLMESATNEKLFF	TGTGCCAGCAGCTTAATGGAGTCAGCAACTAATGAAAAACTGTTTTTT
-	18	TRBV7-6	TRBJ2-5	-	CASSLAITQPAGPETQYF	TGTGCCAGCAGCTTAGCGATTACCCAACCGGCGGGTCCAGAGACCCAGTACTTC
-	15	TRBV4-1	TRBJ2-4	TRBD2	CASSQASRGGHIQYF	TGCGCCAGCAGCCAAGCCTCGCGGGGGGGCCACATTCAGTACTTC
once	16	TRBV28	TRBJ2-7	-	CASSFFRYPRSYEQYF	TGTGCCAGCAGTTTTTTCAGGTACCCGAGATCCTACGAGCAGTACTTC
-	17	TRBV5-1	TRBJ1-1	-	CASSLSVGAGENTEAFF	TGCGCCAGCAGCTTGTCGGTGGGGGCAGGAGAGAACACTGAAGCCTTCTTT
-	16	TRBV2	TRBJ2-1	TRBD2	CASSEMLGGGASEQFF	TGTGCCAGCAGTGAGATGCTTGGCGGGGGGGCCAGTGAGCAGTTCTTC
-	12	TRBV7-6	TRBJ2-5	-	CASSLALETQYF	TGTGCCAGCAGCTTAGCTCTAGAGACCCAGTACTTC
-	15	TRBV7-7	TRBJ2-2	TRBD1	CASSPRTGGSGELFF	TGTGCTAGCAGCCCCAGGACAGGGGGCTCTGGGGAGCTGTTTTTT
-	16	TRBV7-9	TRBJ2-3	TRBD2	CASSPGGSFSTDTQYF	TGTGCCAGCAGCCCCGGGGGGTCCTTTAGCACAGATACGCAGTATTTT
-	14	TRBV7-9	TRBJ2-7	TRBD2	CASSLVTGGGEQYF	TGTGCCAGCAGCTTAGTCACCGGGGGGGGCGAGCAGTACTTC
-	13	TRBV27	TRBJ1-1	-	CASSLTAGRTAFF	TGTGCCAGCAGTTTAACGGCAGGGCGGACGGCTTTCTTT
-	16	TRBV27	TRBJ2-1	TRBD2	CASSNLAGGLRNEQFF	TGTGCCAGCAGCAACTTAGCGGGGGGGCTTAGGAATGAGCAGTTCTTC
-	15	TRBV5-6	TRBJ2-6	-	CASSFTGSGANVLTF	TGTGCCAGCAGCTTTACAGGGAGTGGGGCCAACGTCCTGACTTTC
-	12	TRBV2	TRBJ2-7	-	CASTELTGEQYF	TGTGCCAGCACCGAACTTACGGGAGAGCAGTACTTC
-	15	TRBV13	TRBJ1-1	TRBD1	CASSLTGGLDTEAFF	TGTGCCAGCAGCCTAACAGGGGGCCTTGACACTGAAGCTTTCTTT